This entry describes one TCR beta chain. This study enrolled people aged about 18 to 95 from about two dozen US geographic areas. This entry belongs to a study of blood T cell repertoires in COVID-19. Study-wide context: The cDNA or gDNA used as material had been derived from T cells, B-cell-depleted T cells, or PBMCs.

Germline values: CDR1 KGHDR, CDR2 SFDVKD. The germline V and J ends were trimmed by 4 bases and 10 bases, with 12 bases remaining between them. This CDR3 spans 12 amino acids. Data came from immunoSEQ multiplex PCR; TCRdb stores just in-frame clones and leaves some out. The data show some 190,000 clones, less than 90% seen once. This TCR came from a woman aged 25 to 45 who had been exposed to COVID-19. The genes are TRBV24-1 and TRBJ1-2, with a possible D match to TRBD1 (6 bases). The specimen sequenced was PBMCs or T cells enriched from blood (not recorded which). CDR3 bases: TGTGCCACCAGTGACCGAGGGGACACCTACACCTTC. It yields the protein CATSDRGDTYTF.